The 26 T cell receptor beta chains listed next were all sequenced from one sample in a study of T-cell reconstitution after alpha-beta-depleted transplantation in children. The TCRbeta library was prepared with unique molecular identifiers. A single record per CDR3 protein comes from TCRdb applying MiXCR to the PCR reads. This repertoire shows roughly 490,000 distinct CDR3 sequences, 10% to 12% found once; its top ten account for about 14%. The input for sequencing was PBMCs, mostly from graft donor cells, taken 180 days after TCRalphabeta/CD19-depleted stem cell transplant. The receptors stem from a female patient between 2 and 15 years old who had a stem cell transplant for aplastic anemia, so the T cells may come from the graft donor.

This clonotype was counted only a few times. In DNA form, the CDR3 reads TGTGCCATCAGTGAGATTGGGCTAGCGGGACGGACCGGGGAGCTGTTTTTT. Protein product: CAISEIGLAGRTGELFF. The chain carries TRBV10-3 and TRBJ2-2, with 9 bases lining up with TRBD2. The CDR3 has 17 amino acids. Losses at the gene ends were 2 bases for V and 5 bases for J; bases not matched to a gene: 9. Germline V gene data show CDR1 as ENHRY and CDR2 as SYGVKD.

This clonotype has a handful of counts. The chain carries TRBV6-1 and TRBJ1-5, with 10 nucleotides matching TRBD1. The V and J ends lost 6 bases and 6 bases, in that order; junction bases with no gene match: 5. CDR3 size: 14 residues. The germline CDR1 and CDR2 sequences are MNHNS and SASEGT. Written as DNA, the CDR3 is TGTGCCAGCAGACGACAGGGGGCAAGTCAGCCCCAGCATTTT. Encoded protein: CASRRQGASQPQHF.

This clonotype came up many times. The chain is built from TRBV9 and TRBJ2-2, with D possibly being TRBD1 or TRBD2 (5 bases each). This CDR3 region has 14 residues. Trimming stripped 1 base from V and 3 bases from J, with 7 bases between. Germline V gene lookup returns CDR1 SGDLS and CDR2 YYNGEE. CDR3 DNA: TGTGCCAGCAGCGTATCGGGACACACCGGGGAGCTGTTTTTT. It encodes CASSVSGHTGELFF.

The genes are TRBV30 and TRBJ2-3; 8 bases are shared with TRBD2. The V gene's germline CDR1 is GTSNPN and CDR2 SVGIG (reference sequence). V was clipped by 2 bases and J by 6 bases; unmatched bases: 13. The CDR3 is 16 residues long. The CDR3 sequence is CAWSTSERESLDTQYF. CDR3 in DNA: TGTGCCTGGAGTACCTCGGAGCGGGAGAGCCTGGATACGCAGTATTTT.

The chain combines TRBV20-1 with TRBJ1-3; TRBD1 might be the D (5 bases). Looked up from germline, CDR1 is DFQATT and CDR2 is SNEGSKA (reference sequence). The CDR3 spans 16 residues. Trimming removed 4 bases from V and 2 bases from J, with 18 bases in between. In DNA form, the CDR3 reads TGCAGTGCTACCCACTCGACAGATCGGACTGGAAACACCATATATTTT. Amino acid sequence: CSATHSTDRTGNTIYF.

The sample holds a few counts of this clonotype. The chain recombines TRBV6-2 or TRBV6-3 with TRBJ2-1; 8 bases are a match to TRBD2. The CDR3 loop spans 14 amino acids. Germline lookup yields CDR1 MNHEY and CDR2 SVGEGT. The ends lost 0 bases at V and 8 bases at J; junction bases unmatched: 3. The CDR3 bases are TGTGCCAGCAGTTACTCGGCGGGGGGCGATGAGCAGTTCTTC. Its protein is CASSYSAGGDEQFF.

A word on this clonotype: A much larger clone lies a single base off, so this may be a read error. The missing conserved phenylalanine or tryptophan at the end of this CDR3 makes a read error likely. CDR3 loop: CASSQERWTENYEQYS. CDR3 coding DNA: TGCGCCAGCAGCCAAGAGAGGTGGACAGAAAACTACGAGCAGTACTCC. The rearrangement links TRBV4-3 to TRBJ2-7, with D perhaps TRBD1 (6 bases). The CDR3 consists of 16 residues. V was trimmed by 0 bases and J by 3 bases, leaving 15 bases between them. Germline-derived CDR1 and CDR2 are LGHNA and YSLEER.

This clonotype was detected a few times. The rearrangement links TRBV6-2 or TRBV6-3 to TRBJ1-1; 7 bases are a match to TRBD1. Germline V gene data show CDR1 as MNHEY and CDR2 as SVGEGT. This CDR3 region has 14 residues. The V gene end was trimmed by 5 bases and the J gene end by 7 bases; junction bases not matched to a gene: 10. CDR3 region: CASSPRDRIYEAFF. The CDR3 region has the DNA TGTGCCAGCAGTCCTAGGGACAGAATTTATGAAGCTTTCTTT.

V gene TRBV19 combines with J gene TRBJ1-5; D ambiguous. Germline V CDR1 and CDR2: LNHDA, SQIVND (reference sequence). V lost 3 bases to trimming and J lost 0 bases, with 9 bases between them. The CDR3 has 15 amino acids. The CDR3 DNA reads TGTGCCAGTAGTATCATGGATGGTAGCAATCAGCCCCAGCATTTT. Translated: CASSIMDGSNQPQHF.

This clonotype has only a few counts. The CDR3 protein is CASGRFDEQFF. The CDR3 nucleotides read TGTGCCAGCGGTAGGTTTGATGAGCAGTTCTTC. The rearrangement joins TRBV7-2 to TRBJ2-1; D uncertain. Germline V gives CDR1 SGHTA, CDR2 FQGNSA. The V end lost 8 bases, the J end lost 8 bases, and 10 bases lay between the germline ends. CDR3 length equals 11 residues.

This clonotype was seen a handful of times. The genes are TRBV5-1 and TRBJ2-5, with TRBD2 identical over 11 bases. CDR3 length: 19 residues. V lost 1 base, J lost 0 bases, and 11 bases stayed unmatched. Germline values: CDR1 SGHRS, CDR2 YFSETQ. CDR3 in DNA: TGCGCCAGCAGCTTGATGACTAGCGGGAACGTCTGGGACCAAGAGACCCAGTACTTC. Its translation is CASSLMTSGNVWDQETQYF.

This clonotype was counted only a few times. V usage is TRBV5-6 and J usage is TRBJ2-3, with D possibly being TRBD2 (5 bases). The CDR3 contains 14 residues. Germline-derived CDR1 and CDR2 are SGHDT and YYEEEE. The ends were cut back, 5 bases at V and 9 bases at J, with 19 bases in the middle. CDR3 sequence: CASSLRTAQKTQYF. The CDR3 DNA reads TGTGCCAGCAGTTTAAGGACTGCCCAGAAGACGCAGTATTTT.

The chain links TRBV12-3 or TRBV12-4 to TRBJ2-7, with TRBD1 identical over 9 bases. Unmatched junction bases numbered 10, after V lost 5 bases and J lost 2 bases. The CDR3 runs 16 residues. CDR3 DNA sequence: TGTGCCAGCAGTGCCTACTTCGGGACAGGGACCTACGAGCAGTACTTC. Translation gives CASSAYFGTGTYEQYF.

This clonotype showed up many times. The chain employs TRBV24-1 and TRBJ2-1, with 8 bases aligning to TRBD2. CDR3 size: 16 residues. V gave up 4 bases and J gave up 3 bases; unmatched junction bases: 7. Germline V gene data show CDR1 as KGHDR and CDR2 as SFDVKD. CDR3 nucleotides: TGTGCCACCAGTGACCAAAGCGGGAGCGACTACAATGAGCAGTTCTTC. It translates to CATSDQSGSDYNEQFF.

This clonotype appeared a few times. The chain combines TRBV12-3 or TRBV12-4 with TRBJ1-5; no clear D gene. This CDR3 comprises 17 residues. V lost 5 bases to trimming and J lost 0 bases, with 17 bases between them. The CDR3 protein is CASSPRLGSYSNQPQHF. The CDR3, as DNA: TGTGCCAGCAGTCCCCGGCTAGGGAGCTATAGCAATCAGCCCCAGCATTTT.

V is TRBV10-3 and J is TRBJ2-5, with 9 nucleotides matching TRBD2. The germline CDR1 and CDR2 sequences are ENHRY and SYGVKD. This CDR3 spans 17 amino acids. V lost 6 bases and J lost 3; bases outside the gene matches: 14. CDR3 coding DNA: TGTGCCATCAGGGGAAGCCCGGGACTAGCTAATGAAGAGACCCAGTACTTC. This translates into CAIRGSPGLANEETQYF.

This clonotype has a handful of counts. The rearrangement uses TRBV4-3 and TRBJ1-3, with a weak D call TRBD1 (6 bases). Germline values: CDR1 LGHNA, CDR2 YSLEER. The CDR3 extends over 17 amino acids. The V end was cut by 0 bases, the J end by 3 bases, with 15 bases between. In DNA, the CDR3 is TGCGCCAGCAGCCAAGATCCCCACGGGGGCGGTGGAAACACCATATATTTT. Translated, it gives CASSQDPHGGGGNTIYF.

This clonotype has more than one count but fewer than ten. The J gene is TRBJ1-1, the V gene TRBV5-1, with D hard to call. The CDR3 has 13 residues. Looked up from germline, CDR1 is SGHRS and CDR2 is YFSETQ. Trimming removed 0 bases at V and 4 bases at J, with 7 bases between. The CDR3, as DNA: TGCGCCAGCAGCTTGGTTTTAGGCACTGAAGCTTTCTTT. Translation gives CASSLVLGTEAFF. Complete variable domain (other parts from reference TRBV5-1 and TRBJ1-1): KAGVTQTPRYLIKTRGQQVTLSCSPISGHRSVSWYQQTPGQGLQFLFEYFSETQRNKGNFPGRFSGRQFSNSRSEMNVSTLELGDSALYLCASSLVLGTEAFFGQGTRLTVV.

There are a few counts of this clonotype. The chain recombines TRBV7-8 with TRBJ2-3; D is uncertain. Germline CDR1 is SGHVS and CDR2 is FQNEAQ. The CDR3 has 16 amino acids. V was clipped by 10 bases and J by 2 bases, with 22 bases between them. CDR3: CATTWVRNLVTDTQYF. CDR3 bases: TGTGCCACCACCTGGGTACGGAATCTAGTCACAGATACGCAGTATTTT. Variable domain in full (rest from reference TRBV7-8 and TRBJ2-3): GAGVSQSPRYKVAKRGQDVALRCDPISGHVSLFWYQQALGQGPEFLTYFQNEAQLDKSGLPSDRFFAERPEGSVSTLKIQRTQQEDSAVYLCATTWVRNLVTDTQYFGPGTRLTVL.

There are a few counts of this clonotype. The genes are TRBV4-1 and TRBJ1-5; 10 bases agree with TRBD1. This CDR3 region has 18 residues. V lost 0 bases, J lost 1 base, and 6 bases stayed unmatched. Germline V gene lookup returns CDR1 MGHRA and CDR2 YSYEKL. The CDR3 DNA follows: TGCGCCAGCAGCCAAGATGTATGGGGACAGGGGAGCAATCAGCCCCAGCATTTT. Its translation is CASSQDVWGQGSNQPQHF.

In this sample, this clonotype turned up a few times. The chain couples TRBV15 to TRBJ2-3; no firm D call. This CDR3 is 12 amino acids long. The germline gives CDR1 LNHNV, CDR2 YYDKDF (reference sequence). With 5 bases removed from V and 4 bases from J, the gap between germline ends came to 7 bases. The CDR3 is CATSPGSDTQYF. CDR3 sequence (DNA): TGTGCCACCAGCCCCGGGTCAGATACGCAGTATTTT.

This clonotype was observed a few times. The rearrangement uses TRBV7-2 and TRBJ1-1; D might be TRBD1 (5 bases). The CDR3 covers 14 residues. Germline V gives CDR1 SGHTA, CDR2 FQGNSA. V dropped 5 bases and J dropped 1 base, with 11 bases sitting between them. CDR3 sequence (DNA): TGTGCCAGCAGCATGGGACCGTGGAACACTGAAGCTTTCTTT. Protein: CASSMGPWNTEAFF.

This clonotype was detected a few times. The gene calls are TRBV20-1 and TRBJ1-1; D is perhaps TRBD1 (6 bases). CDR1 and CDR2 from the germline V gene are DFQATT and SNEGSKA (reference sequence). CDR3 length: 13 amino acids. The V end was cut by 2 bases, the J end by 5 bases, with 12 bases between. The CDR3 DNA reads TGCAGTGCTAGAAGTCAAAGGGGGACTGAAGCTTTCTTT. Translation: CSARSQRGTEAFF.

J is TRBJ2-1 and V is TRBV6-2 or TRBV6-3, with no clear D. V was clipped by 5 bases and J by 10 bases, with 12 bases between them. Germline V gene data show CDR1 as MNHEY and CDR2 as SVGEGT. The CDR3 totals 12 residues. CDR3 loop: CASSQVLREQFF. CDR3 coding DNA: TGTGCCAGCAGTCAGGTCCTCCGGGAGCAGTTCTTC.

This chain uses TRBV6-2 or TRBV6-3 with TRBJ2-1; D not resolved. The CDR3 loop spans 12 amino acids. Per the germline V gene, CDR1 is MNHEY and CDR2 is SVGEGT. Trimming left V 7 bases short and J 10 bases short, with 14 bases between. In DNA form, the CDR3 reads TGTGCCAGCACCTATTCCGACCGGGAGCAGTTCTTC. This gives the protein CASTYSDREQFF.

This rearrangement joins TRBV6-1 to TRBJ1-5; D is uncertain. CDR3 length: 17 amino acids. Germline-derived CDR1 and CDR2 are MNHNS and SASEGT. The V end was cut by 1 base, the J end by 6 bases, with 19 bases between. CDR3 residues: CASSEGYGRVRGQPQHF. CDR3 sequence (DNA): TGTGCCAGCAGTGAAGGTTATGGGCGGGTTCGGGGTCAGCCCCAGCATTTT.